Listed here are 27 T cell receptor beta chains from one sample, sequenced in a study of blood T cell dynamics during melanoma immunotherapy. The time point here: week 3, after first cycle of checkpoint inhibitor. The data were produced by immunoSEQ multiplex PCR, yet TCRdb's version contains in-frame clones alone and is incomplete. This table holds 4,300 or so clones, 60% to 85% found once. The starting material was blood, obtained from a patient treated with checkpoint blockade. These receptors originate from a human donor with melanoma.

A single count supports this clone. This chain joins TRBV10-3 and TRBJ2-3; D may be TRBD2 (5 bases). This CDR3 comprises 13 residues. Germline lookup yields CDR1 ENHRY and CDR2 SYGVKD. The ends were cut back, 10 bases at V and 2 bases at J, with 13 bases in the middle. CDR3 region: CATNGLNTDTQYF. CDR3 DNA sequence: TGTGCCACCAACGGACTTAACACAGATACGCAGTATTTT.

This clone was detected a few times. The chain carries TRBV5-6 and TRBJ1-6; tentative D call: TRBD1 (5 bases). This CDR3 has 13 residues. From germline, CDR1 is SGHDT and CDR2 YYEEEE. Trimming shortened V by 4 bases and J by 7 bases, and 9 bases separated the two germline ends. The CDR3 DNA reads as TGTGCCAGCAGCCGACAGTGGAATTCACCCCTCCACTTT. This codes for CASSRQWNSPLHF.

The rearrangement joins TRBV6-6 to TRBJ2-1; 8 bases map to TRBD1. The germline gives CDR1 MNHNY, CDR2 SVGAGI (reference sequence). The ends lost 8 bases at V and 0 bases at J; junction bases unmatched: 9. The CDR3 totals 16 residues. The CDR3 loop reads CASRTGTGGSYNEQFF. CDR3 in DNA: TGTGCCAGCCGGACAGGGACTGGGGGCTCCTACAATGAGCAGTTCTTC.

This clone came up a few times. The V gene is TRBV7-8, the J gene TRBJ1-4, with 7 bases that match TRBD1. J lost 5 bases, V lost 1 base, and 4 bases had no gene match. This CDR3 comprises 15 residues. Germline CDR1 and CDR2: SGHVS and FQNEAQ. The CDR3 is CASSLEGQPNEKLFF. As DNA, the CDR3 is TGTGCCAGCAGCTTAGAGGGACAGCCCAATGAAAAACTGTTTTTT.

The chain recombines TRBV6-5 with TRBJ2-5; maybe TRBD1 (6 bases). The DNA end favors TRBJ2-7, so the J call may be wrong. The CDR3 contains 16 residues. Looked up from germline, CDR1 is MNHEY and CDR2 is SVGAGI. CDR3 amino acids: CASSYSGQSLSYEQYF. CDR3 DNA sequence: TGTGCCAGCAGTTACTCCGGACAGAGCCTATCCTACGAGCAGTACTTC.

The rearrangement joins TRBV6-5 to TRBJ1-5; D not resolved. CDR1 is MNHEY, CDR2 SVGAGI, per germline. The CDR3 is 14 amino acids. Trimming took 2 bases from V and 9 from J, leaving 14 bases between them. CDR3 amino acids: CASSYGSSGRPQHF. The CDR3 nucleotides are TGTGCCAGCAGTTACGGGAGCAGCGGTCGGCCCCAGCATTTT.

In its sample, this clone was seen a few times. The chain links TRBV5-1 to TRBJ1-1, with a tentative D call TRBD1 (5 bases). The CDR3 runs to 15 residues. Germline CDR1 SGHRS, CDR2 YFSETQ. The V and J ends lost 4 bases and 1 base respectively, with 14 bases between them. CDR3 sequence: CASSPWGGGNTEAFF. CDR3 bases: TGCGCCAGCAGCCCCTGGGGCGGCGGGAACACTGAAGCTTTCTTT.

This chain connects TRBV7-2 to TRBJ1-5; no definite D call. CDR3 size: 17 residues. V was clipped by 5 bases and J by 4 bases, with 21 bases between them. Germline CDR1 reads SGHTA; CDR2 reads FQGNSA. The chain's CDR3 is CASSHLTSDRANQPQHF. The CDR3 nucleotides are TGTGCCAGCAGCCACCTGACCAGCGACCGGGCTAATCAGCCCCAGCATTTT. Using reference TRBV7-2 and TRBJ1-5 for the parts outside the CDR3, the full variable domain is GAGVSQSPSNKVTEKGKDVELRCDPISGHTALYWYRQSLGQGLEFLIYFQGNSAPDKSGLPSDRFSAERTGGSVSTLTIQRTQQEDSAVYLCASSHLTSDRANQPQHFGDGTRLSIL.

The chain uses TRBV7-2 and TRBJ2-2; 11 bases are a match to TRBD1. CDR3 length: 17 residues. After removal of 5 bases from V and 6 bases from J, the junction contained 11 bases not matched to a gene. The germline gives CDR1 SGHTA, CDR2 FQGNSA. The CDR3 loop is CASSPTGTGGVPGELFF. The CDR3 region has the DNA TGTGCCAGCAGCCCCACCGGGACAGGGGGAGTCCCCGGGGAGCTGTTTTTT.

The rearrangement uses TRBV11-3 and TRBJ1-2; D gene ambiguous. Trimming removed 3 bases at V and 2 bases at J, with 4 bases between. This CDR3 is built from 12 residues. CDR1 and CDR2 from the germline V gene are SGHNT and YENEEA. The CDR3 spells CASSLGNYGYTF. CDR3 in DNA: TGTGCCAGCAGCTTGGGCAACTATGGCTACACCTTC.

This clone was seen only a few times. The rearrangement uses TRBV2 and TRBJ2-7; TRBD2 matches 7 bases. Germline V gene lookup returns CDR1 SNHLY and CDR2 FYNNEI. Trimming cost V 2 bases and J 0 bases; bases outside gene matches: 4. There are 15 residues in the CDR3. The CDR3, as DNA: TGTGCCAGCAGTGAACTAGCGGCAAGCTCCTACGAGCAGTACTTC. It specifies CASSELAASSYEQYF.

The J gene is TRBJ1-6, the V gene TRBV10-3, with D possibly matching TRBD1 (5 bases). V lost 6 bases, J lost 3 bases, and 9 bases lay in between. The CDR3 is 14 amino acids. Looked up from germline, CDR1 is ENHRY and CDR2 is SYGVKD. The CDR3 here is CAIRGRDYNSPLHF. The CDR3 region has the DNA TGTGCCATCAGGGGACGGGACTATAATTCACCCCTCCACTTT.

The rearrangement uses TRBV6-5 and TRBJ2-7; no reliable D call. The CDR3 consists of 13 residues. Trimming removed 0 bases at V and 7 bases at J, with 10 bases between. CDR1 and CDR2 from the germline V gene are MNHEY and SVGAGI. The CDR3 nucleotides are TGTGCCAGCAGTTACTCGCCCCAGAATGAGCAGTACTTC. Residues: CASSYSPQNEQYF.

V usage is TRBV5-4 and J usage is TRBJ1-2; a possible D gene is TRBD1 (5 bases). Looked up from germline, CDR1 is SGHNT and CDR2 is YYREEE (reference sequence). Deletions cut 1 base from V and 4 bases from J, with 8 bases between. CDR3 length equals 13 residues. CDR3 residues: CASSLRGSYGYTF. The CDR3 region has the DNA TGTGCCAGCAGCTTGCGGGGCAGCTATGGCTACACCTTC.

This clone was observed a few times. V gene TRBV2 combines with J gene TRBJ1-2; D is undetermined. CDR3 length: 11 amino acids. From germline, CDR1 is SNHLY and CDR2 FYNNEI. Trimming stripped 4 bases from V and 13 bases from J, with 13 bases between. The CDR3 loop reads CASSVRAAGTF. The CDR3 DNA reads as TGTGCCAGCAGTGTCCGGGCCGCGGGCACCTTC.

The chain is built from TRBV25-1 and TRBJ2-5, with no clear D. The CDR3 contains 14 residues. The germline CDR1 and CDR2 sequences are MGHDK and SYGVNS. The V end was cut by 2 bases, the J end by 6 bases, with 13 bases between. The CDR3 nucleotides are TGTGCCAGCAGTGAAACTACCGCCAGGCAGACCCAGTACTTC. This translates into CASSETTARQTQYF.

The chain combines TRBV4-2 with TRBJ1-2, with 8 bases aligning to TRBD1. Germline V gives CDR1 LGHNA, CDR2 YNFKEQ. V shed 0 bases, J shed 4 bases, and the junction held 13 bases outside the gene matches. This CDR3 spans 18 amino acids. CDR3 region: CASSQDSTDRVPIYGYTF. DNA of the CDR3: TGTGCCAGCAGCCAAGATTCGACGGACAGGGTGCCCATCTATGGCTACACCTTC.

The rearrangement links TRBV29-1 to TRBJ1-2; 7 bases match TRBD1. Trimming took 6 bases from V and 2 from J; bases not matched to a gene: 9. This CDR3 spans 14 amino acids. Germline CDR1 and CDR2: SQVTM and ANQGSEA. The CDR3 nucleotides are TGCAGCGTCTCATTAGGACAGGCAAACTATGGCTACACCTTC. Its protein product is CSVSLGQANYGYTF.

The rearrangement uses TRBV11-3 and TRBJ2-5, with TRBD2 matching 11 bases. The DNA end is a closer match to TRBJ2-7, so the J assignment may be wrong. This CDR3 has 16 amino acids. Germline V lookup: CDR1 SGHNT, CDR2 YENEEA. This CDR3 reads CASSRGLAGGGYEQYF. DNA of the CDR3: TGTGCCAGCAGCCGCGGCCTAGCGGGGGGAGGCTACGAGCAGTACTTC.

V and J are TRBV28 and TRBJ2-6; tentative D call: TRBD1 (5 bases). This CDR3 region has 15 residues. Trimming shortened V by 6 bases and J by 0 bases, and 9 bases separated the two germline ends. Per the germline V gene, CDR1 is MDHEN and CDR2 is SYDVKM. CDR3 sequence: CASRLQVSGANVLTF. The CDR3 nucleotides read TGTGCCAGCAGACTACAGGTCTCTGGGGCCAACGTCCTGACTTTC.

CDR3 DNA sequence: TGTGCCAGCAGCTCTACTAGCGGGGACAGCTCTGGGGCCAACGTCCTGACTTTC. Translated, it gives CASSSTSGDSSGANVLTF. The chain joins TRBV5-4 to TRBJ2-6; 10 bases match TRBD2. Looked up from germline, CDR1 is SGHNT and CDR2 is YYREEE (reference sequence). This CDR3 region has 18 residues. Unmatched junction bases numbered 6, after V lost 3 bases and J lost 0 bases.

This chain links TRBV5-6 with TRBJ1-1; D is possibly TRBD1 (6 bases). CDR1 and CDR2 (germline): SGHDT, YYEEEE. V was trimmed by 1 base and J by 3 bases, leaving 13 bases between them. CDR3 length: 15 amino acids. In nucleotides, the CDR3 is TGTGCCAGCAGCTTGCGGGCGGGGGCGTACACTGAAGCTTTCTTT. Protein sequence: CASSLRAGAYTEAFF. Variable domain in full (rest from reference TRBV5-6 and TRBJ1-1): DAGVTQSPTHLIKTRGQQVTLRCSPKSGHDTVSWYQQALGQGPQFIFQYYEEEERQRGNFPDRFSGHQFPNYSSELNVNALLLGDSALYLCASSLRAGAYTEAFFGQGTRLTVV.

The rearrangement links TRBV5-1 to TRBJ2-2; D is unresolved. CDR3 length: 15 amino acids. V lost 0 bases to trimming and J lost 6 bases, with 12 bases between them. Germline CDR1 is SGHRS and CDR2 is YFSETQ. The CDR3 region has the DNA TGCGCCAGCAGCTTGGCCGTCGGGTCCGCCGGGGAGCTGTTTTTT. This translates into CASSLAVGSAGELFF. Looking up the rest from reference TRBV5-1 and TRBJ2-2 gives the full variable domain: KAGVTQTPRYLIKTRGQQVTLSCSPISGHRSVSWYQQTPGQGLQFLFEYFSETQRNKGNFPGRFSGRQFSNSRSEMNVSTLELGDSALYLCASSLAVGSAGELFFGEGSRLTVL.

The chain carries TRBV10-3 and TRBJ1-1, with 8 bases identical to TRBD1. The V segment lost 6 bases and the J segment 0 bases; nucleotides outside the gene matches: 12. The germline CDR1 and CDR2 sequences are ENHRY and SYGVKD. This CDR3 spans 17 amino acids. The CDR3 loop is CAIRSSAGQVLNTEAFF. DNA of the CDR3: TGTGCCATCAGAAGTAGCGCGGGACAGGTTTTGAACACTGAAGCTTTCTTT.

The chain employs TRBV9 and TRBJ1-1; D call uncertain. The CDR3 spans 15 residues. Germline V lookup: CDR1 SGDLS, CDR2 YYNGEE. V lost 4 bases and J 4 bases, leaving 17 bases between the germline ends. The chain's CDR3 is CASSPYSPVSTEAFF. The CDR3 DNA reads as TGTGCCAGCAGCCCTTACTCTCCGGTGAGCACTGAAGCTTTCTTT.

The chain has TRBV6-1 and TRBJ1-6; the D is unclear. V lost 3 bases to trimming and J lost 3 bases, with 6 bases between them. Germline values: CDR1 MNHNS, CDR2 SASEGT. The CDR3 length is 14 residues. CDR3 sequence reads: CASSDGNYNSPLHF. CDR3 coding DNA: TGTGCCAGCAGTGACGGCAACTATAATTCACCCCTCCACTTT.

This chain connects TRBV7-3 to TRBJ2-2; 7 nucleotides match TRBD2. V was pared by 3 bases and J by 1 base, with 2 bases of the junction left unmatched. The CDR3 length is 15 residues. Germline V lookup: CDR1 SGHTA, CDR2 FQGTGA. Written as DNA, the CDR3 is TGTGCCAGCAGCTTCCGGGGGGAGAACACCGGGGAGCTGTTTTTT. This sequence encodes CASSFRGENTGELFF.